A few counts support the clone carrying this T cell receptor (beta chain). Its antigen is not known. TCRdb ran MiXCR on the 5' RACE reads and lists one entry per CDR3 protein. The sample contains just under 550,000 distinct CDR3 sequences, roughly 22% of which appear only once. These data originate in a study of T-cell memory formation after mild COVID-19. Points from the study as a whole: Clones that shrank (day 15 to 85) were balanced CD4/CD8, whereas later expanders leaned CD4+. Shrinking CD4+ clones were chiefly CM and EM; CD8+ ones were chiefly EMRA.

Sequences were obtained from PBMCs or a T cell subset sorted from them (not recorded which). This clonotype was obtained from an adult woman who had mild COVID-19 (a few samples of this study predate the infection). Cell type and time point are not known.

In DNA, the CDR3 is TGCAGCGTTTATAGACAGGGGGACGAGCAGTACTTC. Protein product: CSVYRQGDEQYF. The chain couples TRBV29-1 to TRBJ2-7, with 9 bases that match TRBD1. The CDR3 consists of 12 residues. Looked up from germline, CDR1 is SQVTM and CDR2 is ANQGSEA. V lost 5 bases and J lost 5; bases outside the gene matches: 4.